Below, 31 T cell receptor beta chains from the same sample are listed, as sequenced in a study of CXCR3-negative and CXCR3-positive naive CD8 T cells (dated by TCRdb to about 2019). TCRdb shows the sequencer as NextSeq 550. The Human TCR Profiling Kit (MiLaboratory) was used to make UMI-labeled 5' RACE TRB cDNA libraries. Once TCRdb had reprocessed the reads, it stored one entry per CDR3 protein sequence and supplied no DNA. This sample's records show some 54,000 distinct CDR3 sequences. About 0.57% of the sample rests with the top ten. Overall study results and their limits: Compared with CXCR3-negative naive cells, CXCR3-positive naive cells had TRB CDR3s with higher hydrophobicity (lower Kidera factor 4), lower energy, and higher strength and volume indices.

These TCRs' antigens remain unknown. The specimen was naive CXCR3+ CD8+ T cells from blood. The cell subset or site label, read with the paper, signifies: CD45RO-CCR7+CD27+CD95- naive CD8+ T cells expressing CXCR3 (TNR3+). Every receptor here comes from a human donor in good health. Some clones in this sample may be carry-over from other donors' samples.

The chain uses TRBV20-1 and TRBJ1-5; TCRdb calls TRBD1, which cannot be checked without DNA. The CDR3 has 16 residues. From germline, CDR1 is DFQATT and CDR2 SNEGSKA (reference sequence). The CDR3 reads CSARDPRQGDSQPQHF.

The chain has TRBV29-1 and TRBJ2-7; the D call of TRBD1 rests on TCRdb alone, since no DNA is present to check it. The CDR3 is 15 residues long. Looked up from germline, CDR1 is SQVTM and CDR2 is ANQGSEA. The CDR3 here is CSVEDSGGTSYEQYF.

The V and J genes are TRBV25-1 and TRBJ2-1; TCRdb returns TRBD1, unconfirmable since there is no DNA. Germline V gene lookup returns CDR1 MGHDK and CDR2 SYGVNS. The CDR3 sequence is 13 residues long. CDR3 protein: CASSVTGVGEQFF.

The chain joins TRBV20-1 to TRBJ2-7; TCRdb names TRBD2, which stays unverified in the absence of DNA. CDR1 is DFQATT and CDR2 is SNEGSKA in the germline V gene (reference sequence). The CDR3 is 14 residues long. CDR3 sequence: CSARPGLAALEQYF.

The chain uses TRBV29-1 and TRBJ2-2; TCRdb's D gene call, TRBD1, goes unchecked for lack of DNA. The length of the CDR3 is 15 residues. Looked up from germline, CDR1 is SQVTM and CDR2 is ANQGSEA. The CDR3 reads CSVETLDRDPGELFF.

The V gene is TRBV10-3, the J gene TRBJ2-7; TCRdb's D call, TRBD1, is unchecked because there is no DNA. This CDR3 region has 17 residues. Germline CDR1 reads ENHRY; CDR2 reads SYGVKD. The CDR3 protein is CAISGEVATGHSYEQYF.

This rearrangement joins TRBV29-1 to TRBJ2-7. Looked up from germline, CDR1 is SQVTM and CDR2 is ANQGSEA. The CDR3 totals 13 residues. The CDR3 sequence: CSAISDDSYEQYF.

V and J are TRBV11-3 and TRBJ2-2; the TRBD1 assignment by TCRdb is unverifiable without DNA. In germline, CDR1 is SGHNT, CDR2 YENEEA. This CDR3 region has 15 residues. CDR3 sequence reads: CASSPDRVNTGELFF.

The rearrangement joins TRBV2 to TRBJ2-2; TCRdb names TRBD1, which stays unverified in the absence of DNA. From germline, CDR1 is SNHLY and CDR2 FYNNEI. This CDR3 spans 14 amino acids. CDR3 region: CASNQGANTGELFF.

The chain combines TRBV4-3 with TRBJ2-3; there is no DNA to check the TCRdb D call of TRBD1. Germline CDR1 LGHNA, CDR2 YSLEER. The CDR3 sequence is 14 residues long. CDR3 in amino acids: CASSSRRTDDTQYF.

CDR3: CASLPDLGDTQCF. The chain recombines TRBV6-2 or TRBV6-3 with TRBJ2-3. The germline V gene encodes CDR1 MNHEY and CDR2 SVGEGT. This CDR3 contains 13 residues.

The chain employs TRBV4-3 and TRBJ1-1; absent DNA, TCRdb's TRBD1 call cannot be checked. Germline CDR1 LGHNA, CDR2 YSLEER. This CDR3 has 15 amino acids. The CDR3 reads CASSQDRGQNTEAFF.

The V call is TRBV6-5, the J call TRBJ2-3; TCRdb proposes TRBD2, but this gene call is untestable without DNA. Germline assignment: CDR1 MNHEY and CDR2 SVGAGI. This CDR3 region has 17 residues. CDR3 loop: CASSYNLAGGSTDTQYF.

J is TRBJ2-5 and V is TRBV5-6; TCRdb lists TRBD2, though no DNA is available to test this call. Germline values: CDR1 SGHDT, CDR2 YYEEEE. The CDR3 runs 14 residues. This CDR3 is CASSLGSGRETQYF.

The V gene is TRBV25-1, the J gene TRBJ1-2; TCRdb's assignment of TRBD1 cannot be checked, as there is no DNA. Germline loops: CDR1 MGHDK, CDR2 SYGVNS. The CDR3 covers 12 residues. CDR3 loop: CASSGNRGRYAF.

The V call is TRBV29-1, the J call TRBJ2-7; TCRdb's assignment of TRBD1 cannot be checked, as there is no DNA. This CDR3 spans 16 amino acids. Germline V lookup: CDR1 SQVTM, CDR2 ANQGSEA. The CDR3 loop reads CSVELRGDRLPYEQYF.

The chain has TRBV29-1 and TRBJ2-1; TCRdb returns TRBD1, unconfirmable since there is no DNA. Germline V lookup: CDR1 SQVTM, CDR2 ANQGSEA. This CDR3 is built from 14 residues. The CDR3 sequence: CSVTGQGGGNEQFF.

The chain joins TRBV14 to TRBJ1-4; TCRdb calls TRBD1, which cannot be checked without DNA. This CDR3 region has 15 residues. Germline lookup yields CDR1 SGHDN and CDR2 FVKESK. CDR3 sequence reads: CASSQAFGGNEKLFF.

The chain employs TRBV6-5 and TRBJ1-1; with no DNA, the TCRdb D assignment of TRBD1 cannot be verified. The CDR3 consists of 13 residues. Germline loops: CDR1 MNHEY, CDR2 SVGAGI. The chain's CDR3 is CASSYGRGTEAFF.

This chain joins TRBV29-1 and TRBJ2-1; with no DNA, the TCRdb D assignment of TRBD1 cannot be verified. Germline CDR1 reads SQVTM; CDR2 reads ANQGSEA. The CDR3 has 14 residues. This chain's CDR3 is CSVEGQGSYNEQFF.

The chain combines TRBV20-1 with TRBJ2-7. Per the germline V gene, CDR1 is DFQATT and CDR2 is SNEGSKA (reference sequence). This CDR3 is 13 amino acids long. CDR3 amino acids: CSARVAREYEQYF.

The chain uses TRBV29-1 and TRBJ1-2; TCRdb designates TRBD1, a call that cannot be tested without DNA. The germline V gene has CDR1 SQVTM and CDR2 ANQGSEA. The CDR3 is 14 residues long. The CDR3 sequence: CSVETGQVNYGYTF.

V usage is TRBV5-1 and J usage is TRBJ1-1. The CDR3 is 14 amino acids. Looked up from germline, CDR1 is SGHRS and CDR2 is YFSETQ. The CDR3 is CASSSGLRNTEAFF. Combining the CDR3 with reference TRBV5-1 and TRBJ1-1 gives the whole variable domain KAGVTQTPRYLIKTRGQQVTLSCSPISGHRSVSWYQQTPGQGLQFLFEYFSETQRNKGNFPGRFSGRQFSNSRSEMNVSTLELGDSALYLCASSSGLRNTEAFFGQGTRLTVV.

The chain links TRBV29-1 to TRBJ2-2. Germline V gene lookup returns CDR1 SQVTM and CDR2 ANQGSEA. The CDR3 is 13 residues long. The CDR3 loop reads CSVEVSNTGELFF.

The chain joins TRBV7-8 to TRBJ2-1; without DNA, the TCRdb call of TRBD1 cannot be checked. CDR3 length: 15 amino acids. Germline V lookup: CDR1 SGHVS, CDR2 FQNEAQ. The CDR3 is CASSFGTGGYNEQFF.

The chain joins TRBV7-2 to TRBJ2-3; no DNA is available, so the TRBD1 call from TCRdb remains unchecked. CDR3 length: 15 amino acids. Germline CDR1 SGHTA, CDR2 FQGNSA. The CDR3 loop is CASSSRDRETDTQYF. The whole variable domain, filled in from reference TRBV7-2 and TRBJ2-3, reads GAGVSQSPSNKVTEKGKDVELRCDPISGHTALYWYRQSLGQGLEFLIYFQGNSAPDKSGLPSDRFSAERTGGSVSTLTIQRTQQEDSAVYLCASSSRDRETDTQYFGPGTRLTVL.

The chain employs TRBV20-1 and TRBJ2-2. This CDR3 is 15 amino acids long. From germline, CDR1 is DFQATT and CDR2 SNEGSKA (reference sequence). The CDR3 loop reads CSAALSRTNTGELFF.

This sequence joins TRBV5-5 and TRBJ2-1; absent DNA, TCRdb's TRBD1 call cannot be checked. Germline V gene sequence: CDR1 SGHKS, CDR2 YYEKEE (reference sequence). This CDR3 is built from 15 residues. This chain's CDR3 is CASRPLGFPTQNEFF.

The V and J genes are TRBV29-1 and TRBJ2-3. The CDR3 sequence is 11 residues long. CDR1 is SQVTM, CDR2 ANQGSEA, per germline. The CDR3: CSVDGGDTQYF.

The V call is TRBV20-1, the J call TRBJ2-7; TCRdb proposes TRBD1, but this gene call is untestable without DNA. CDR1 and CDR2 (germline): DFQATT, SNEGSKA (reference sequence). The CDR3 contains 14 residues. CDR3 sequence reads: CSARDLGQPAKQYF.

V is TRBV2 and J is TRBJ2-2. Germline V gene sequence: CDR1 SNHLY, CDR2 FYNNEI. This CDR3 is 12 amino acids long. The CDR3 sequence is CASSEGTGELFF.